These 19 T cell receptor beta chains originate from one sample sequenced in a study of cytomegalovirus exposure and HLA in healthy donors. PCR amplification relied on 60 Vbeta primers (plus 13 Jbeta primers). Measured with immunoSEQ multiplex PCR; TCRdb has only the in-frame clones, and not every one. The sample yields 300,000 or so clones, just under 85% seen once. What was sequenced was PBMCs. The receptor set was obtained from a woman aged 40 to 50 in good health and CMV-seropositive.

CDR3 in DNA: TGTGCCAGTAGTAACCCTAGGGCCGGGACAGGGAACCCCTACGAGCAGTACTTC. Protein: CASSNPRAGTGNPYEQYF. The chain recombines TRBV19 with TRBJ2-7; 9 positions agree with TRBD1. Trimming cost V 4 bases and J 2 bases; bases outside gene matches: 15. This CDR3 comprises 18 residues. Germline V gives CDR1 LNHDA, CDR2 SQIVND (reference sequence).

This clone was counted only a few times. The chain couples TRBV6-5 to TRBJ2-7; 13 nucleotides line up with TRBD2. The CDR3 loop spans 15 amino acids. Germline values: CDR1 MNHEY, CDR2 SVGAGI. Unmatched junction bases numbered 5, after V lost 6 bases and J lost 3 bases. DNA of the CDR3: TGTGCCAGCAGAGGACTAGCGGGAGAGGGCTACGAGCAGTACTTC. Amino acid sequence: CASRGLAGEGYEQYF.

The V call is TRBV5-1, the J call TRBJ2-5; 7 bases align to TRBD2. The germline V gene has CDR1 SGHRS and CDR2 YFSETQ. V trimming: 3 bases; J trimming: 5 bases; junction bases outside the gene matches: 13. The CDR3 runs to 16 residues. This CDR3 reads CASSSVGGGARETQYF. The CDR3 coding sequence is TGCGCCAGCAGCTCTGTCGGGGGAGGGGCGCGGGAGACCCAGTACTTC.

The chain uses TRBV28 and TRBJ2-1; D gene uncertain. The V end lost 1 base, the J end lost 5 bases, and 18 bases lay between the germline ends. The CDR3 is 17 amino acids. Germline V lookup: CDR1 MDHEN, CDR2 SYDVKM. In nucleotides, the CDR3 is TGTGCCAGCAGTTTATACGACTCCGGATTATACAACAATGAGCAGTTCTTC. This translates into CASSLYDSGLYNNEQFF.

This clone was seen a few times. The chain has TRBV14 and TRBJ2-7; 7 bases match TRBD2. This CDR3 has 15 residues. Germline trimming cut 1 base from V and 2 bases from J; bases unmatched to any gene: 5. In germline, CDR1 is SGHDN, CDR2 FVKESK. The CDR3 reads CASSQGLAVPYEQYF. The DNA of the CDR3 is TGTGCCAGCAGCCAAGGGCTAGCGGTGCCCTACGAGCAGTACTTC.

The J gene is TRBJ2-3, the V gene TRBV13; 7 bases match TRBD2. V gave up 3 bases and J gave up 0 bases; unmatched junction bases: 12. Germline CDR1 reads PRHDT; CDR2 reads FYEKMQ (reference sequence). The CDR3 sequence is 18 residues long. CDR3 amino acids: CASSFSSSGLTSTDTQYF. CDR3 bases: TGTGCCAGCAGCTTTAGTTCTAGCGGTCTTACTAGCACAGATACGCAGTATTTT.

CDR3 nucleotides: TGCGCCAGCAGCCAAGACCCGATCGCAGGGACAGATACGCAGTATTTT. It encodes CASSQDPIAGTDTQYF. The chain recombines TRBV4-3 with TRBJ2-3, with D tentatively TRBD1 (5 bases). Between the trimmed V and J ends, which lost 0 bases and 3 bases, there was a span of 13 bases. Germline lookup yields CDR1 LGHNA and CDR2 YSLEER. This CDR3 has 16 amino acids.

V is TRBV6-5 and J is TRBJ2-2; D not certain. Germline CDR1 reads MNHEY; CDR2 reads SVGAGI. V dropped 2 bases and J dropped 3 bases, with 10 bases sitting between them. The CDR3 is 15 residues long. The CDR3 nucleotides read TGTGCCAGCAGTTACGAGCCGAGCGACACCGGGGAGCTGTTTTTT. Translating it yields CASSYEPSDTGELFF.

This chain links TRBV13 with TRBJ2-5; 9 nucleotides align to TRBD1. With 4 bases clipped from V and 5 bases from J, the junction kept 8 bases outside the gene matches. Germline-derived CDR1 and CDR2 are PRHDT and FYEKMQ (reference sequence). The CDR3 loop spans 15 amino acids. The CDR3 DNA reads TGTGCCAGCAGCTCCGGGACAGGGTTAGGGGAGACCCAGTACTTC. Translating it yields CASSSGTGLGETQYF.

The gene calls are TRBV11-3 and TRBJ2-7; 8 bases are a match to TRBD2. V was pared by 5 bases and J by 2 bases, with 5 bases of the junction left unmatched. Germline lookup yields CDR1 SGHNT and CDR2 YENEEA. The CDR3 is made up of 14 amino acids. The CDR3 region has the DNA TGTGCCAGCAGCGGTACGGGACTAGCCTACGAGCAGTACTTC. Translated, it gives CASSGTGLAYEQYF. Full variable domain (remainder filled in from reference TRBV11-3 and TRBJ2-7): EAGVVQSPRYKIIEKKQPVAFWCNPISGHNTLYWYLQNLGQGPELLIRYENEEAVDDSQLPKDRFSAERLKGVDSTLKIQPAELGDSAVYLCASSGTGLAYEQYFGPGTRLTVT.

The chain combines TRBV28 with TRBJ2-7; the match to TRBD1 covers 7 bases. With 1 base clipped from V and 0 bases from J, the junction kept 3 bases outside the gene matches. CDR3 size: 15 residues. The germline V gene has CDR1 MDHEN and CDR2 SYDVKM. This chain's CDR3 is CASSLSQGSSYEQYF. CDR3 DNA sequence: TGTGCCAGCAGTTTATCACAGGGGAGCTCCTACGAGCAGTACTTC.

The table lists this clone with a count of one. This rearrangement joins TRBV27 to TRBJ1-1; 12 bases map to TRBD1. The ends lost 1 base at V and 5 bases at J; junction bases unmatched: 8. CDR3 size: 17 residues. CDR1 MNHEY and CDR2 SMNVEV come from the germline V gene (reference sequence). CDR3 coding DNA: TGTGCCAGCAGTTTATACGGGACAGGGGGCTTGAGAACTGAAGCTTTCTTT. Encoded protein: CASSLYGTGGLRTEAFF.

In its sample, this clone was seen once. The rearrangement links TRBV30 to TRBJ2-5; TRBD2 matches at 9 bases. The ends lost 4 bases at V and 4 bases at J; junction bases unmatched: 7. The CDR3 loop spans 14 amino acids. The germline V gene has CDR1 GTSNPN and CDR2 SVGIG (reference sequence). The CDR3 sequence: CAWTGGREAETQYF. The CDR3 nucleotides are TGTGCCTGGACGGGCGGGAGGGAGGCAGAGACCCAGTACTTC.

This chain connects TRBV5-6 to TRBJ1-1, with 7 bases fitting TRBD1. This CDR3 spans 15 amino acids. Per germline, CDR1 SGHDT and CDR2 YYEEEE. After removal of 4 bases from V and 0 bases from J, the junction contained 6 bases not matched to a gene. CDR3 sequence reads: CASSPRGQMNTEAFF. For the CDR3, the DNA is TGTGCCAGCAGCCCCCGGGGACAGATGAACACTGAAGCTTTCTTT.

V and J are TRBV28 and TRBJ1-3; a weak D match, TRBD1 (5 bases). CDR3 length: 17 amino acids. CDR1 and CDR2 (germline): MDHEN, SYDVKM. V was pared by 4 bases and J by 6 bases, with 22 bases between. DNA for the CDR3: TGTGCCAGCAGTTACCCGGTGATATGGGGGGAGGAAAACACCATATATTTT. This encodes CASSYPVIWGEENTIYF.

The CDR3: CASSLIGGSLADTQYF. The CDR3 nucleotides read TGTGCCAGCAGTTTAATTGGCGGGAGTCTTGCAGATACGCAGTATTTT. The chain carries TRBV27 and TRBJ2-3, with 7 bases fitting TRBD2. The CDR3 totals 16 residues. J gave up 4 bases and V 2 bases, and 9 bases lay outside the gene matches. The germline V gene has CDR1 MNHEY and CDR2 SMNVEV (reference sequence).

CDR3 protein: CSAPEGETQYF. The CDR3 nucleotides are TGCAGTGCCCCCGAGGGAGAGACCCAGTACTTC. The chain recombines TRBV20-1 with TRBJ2-5; TRBD2 is a possible D gene (5 bases). The CDR3 is made up of 11 amino acids. Germline CDR1 reads DFQATT; CDR2 reads SNEGSKA (reference sequence). The V and J ends lost 6 bases and 4 bases respectively, with 9 bases between them.

This chain uses TRBV5-1 with TRBJ1-4, with D uncertain. Per germline, CDR1 SGHRS and CDR2 YFSETQ. This CDR3 region has 15 residues. V lost 1 base to trimming and J lost 8 bases, with 15 bases between them. The CDR3 DNA sequence: TGCGCCAGCAGCTTGTCGCCGGGAGTGGAGGAAAAACTGTTTTTT. Its protein product is CASSLSPGVEEKLFF. The full variable domain, with the rest looked up from reference TRBV5-1 and TRBJ1-4, is KAGVTQTPRYLIKTRGQQVTLSCSPISGHRSVSWYQQTPGQGLQFLFEYFSETQRNKGNFPGRFSGRQFSNSRSEMNVSTLELGDSALYLCASSLSPGVEEKLFFGSGTQLSVL.

V is TRBV19 and J is TRBJ1-4; D is perhaps TRBD1 (5 bases). Trimming left V 3 bases short and J 4 bases short, with 12 bases between. This CDR3 has 15 residues. CDR1 and CDR2 (germline): LNHDA, SQIVND (reference sequence). CDR3 in amino acids: CASSIGAVDNEKLFF. Here the CDR3 DNA reads TGTGCCAGTAGTATTGGGGCGGTCGATAATGAAAAACTGTTTTTT.